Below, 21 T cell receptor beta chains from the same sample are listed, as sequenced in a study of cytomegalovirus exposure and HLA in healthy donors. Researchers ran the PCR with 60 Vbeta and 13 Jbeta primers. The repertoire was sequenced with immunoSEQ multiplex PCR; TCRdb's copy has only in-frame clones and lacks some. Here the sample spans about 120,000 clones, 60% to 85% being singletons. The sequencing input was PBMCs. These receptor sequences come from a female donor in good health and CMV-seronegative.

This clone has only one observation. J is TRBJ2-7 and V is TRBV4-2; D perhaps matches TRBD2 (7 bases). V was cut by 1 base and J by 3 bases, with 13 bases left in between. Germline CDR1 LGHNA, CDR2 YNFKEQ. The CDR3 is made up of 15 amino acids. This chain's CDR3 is CASSQGGGLGYEQYF. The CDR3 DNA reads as TGTGCCAGCAGCCAAGGGGGGGGCCTCGGCTACGAGCAGTACTTC.

This CDR3 reads CASSQLRSSYNEQFF. CDR3 bases: TGTGCCAGCAGCCAACTAAGAAGCTCCTACAATGAGCAGTTCTTC. J is TRBJ2-1 and V is TRBV14; D is unclear. CDR3 length: 15 residues. Trimming removed 2 bases at V and 0 bases at J, with 8 bases between. Germline assignment: CDR1 SGHDN and CDR2 FVKESK.

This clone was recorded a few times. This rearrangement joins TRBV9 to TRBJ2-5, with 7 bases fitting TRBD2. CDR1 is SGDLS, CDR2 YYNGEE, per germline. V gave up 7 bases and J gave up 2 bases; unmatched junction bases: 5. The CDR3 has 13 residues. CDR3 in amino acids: CASGGLGQETQYF. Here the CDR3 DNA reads TGTGCCAGCGGAGGACTAGGACAAGAGACCCAGTACTTC.

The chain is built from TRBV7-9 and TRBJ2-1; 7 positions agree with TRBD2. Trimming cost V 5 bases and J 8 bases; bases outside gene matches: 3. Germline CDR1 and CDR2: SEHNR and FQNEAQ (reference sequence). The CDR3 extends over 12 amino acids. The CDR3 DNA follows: TGTGCCAGCAGCCCTGGGAGGGATGAGCAGTTCTTC. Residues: CASSPGRDEQFF.

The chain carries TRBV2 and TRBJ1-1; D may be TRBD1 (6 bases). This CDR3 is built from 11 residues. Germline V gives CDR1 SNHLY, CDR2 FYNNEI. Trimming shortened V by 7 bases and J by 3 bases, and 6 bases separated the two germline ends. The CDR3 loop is CASTGDTEAFF. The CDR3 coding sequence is TGTGCCAGCACAGGGGACACTGAAGCTTTCTTT.

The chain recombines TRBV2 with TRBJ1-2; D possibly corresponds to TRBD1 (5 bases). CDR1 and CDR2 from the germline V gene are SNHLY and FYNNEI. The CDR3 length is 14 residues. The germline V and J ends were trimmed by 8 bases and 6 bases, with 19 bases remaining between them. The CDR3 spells CASSLSGEEDGYTF. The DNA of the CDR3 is TGTGCCAGCTCACTGTCGGGGGAGGAGGATGGCTACACCTTC.

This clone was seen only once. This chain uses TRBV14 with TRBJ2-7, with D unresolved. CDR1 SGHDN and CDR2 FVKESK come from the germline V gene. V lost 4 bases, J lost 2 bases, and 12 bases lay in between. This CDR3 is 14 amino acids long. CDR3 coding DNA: TGTGCCAGCAGCCGTGAACTGGGCACCTACGAGCAGTACTTC. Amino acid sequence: CASSRELGTYEQYF.

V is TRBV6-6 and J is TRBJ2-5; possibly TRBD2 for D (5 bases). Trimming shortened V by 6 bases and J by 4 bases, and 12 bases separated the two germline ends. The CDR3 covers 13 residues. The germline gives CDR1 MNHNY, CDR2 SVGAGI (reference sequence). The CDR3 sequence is CASRGAVPETQYF. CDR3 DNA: TGTGCCAGCAGAGGAGCGGTCCCAGAGACCCAGTACTTC.

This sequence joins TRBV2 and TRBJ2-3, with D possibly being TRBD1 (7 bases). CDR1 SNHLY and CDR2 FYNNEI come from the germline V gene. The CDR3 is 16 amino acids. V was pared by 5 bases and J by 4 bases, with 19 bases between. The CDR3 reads CASSLGAGRGADTQYF. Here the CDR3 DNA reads TGTGCCAGCAGTCTCGGGGCTGGCAGGGGGGCAGATACGCAGTATTTT.

DNA for the CDR3: TGTGCCAGCAGTTGGGCTAGCGGGGGCTACGAGCAGTACTTC. Its protein product is CASSWASGGYEQYF. This chain connects TRBV6-5 to TRBJ2-7, with 10 bases aligning to TRBD2. The CDR3 consists of 14 residues. After removal of 4 bases from V and 3 bases from J, the junction contained 3 bases not matched to a gene. Germline V lookup: CDR1 MNHEY, CDR2 SVGAGI.

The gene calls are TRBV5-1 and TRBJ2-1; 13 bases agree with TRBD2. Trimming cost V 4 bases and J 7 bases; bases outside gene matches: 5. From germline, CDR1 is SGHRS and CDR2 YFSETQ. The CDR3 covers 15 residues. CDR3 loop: CASSGGLAGRNEQFF. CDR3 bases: TGCGCCAGCAGCGGGGGACTAGCGGGGCGAAATGAGCAGTTCTTC.

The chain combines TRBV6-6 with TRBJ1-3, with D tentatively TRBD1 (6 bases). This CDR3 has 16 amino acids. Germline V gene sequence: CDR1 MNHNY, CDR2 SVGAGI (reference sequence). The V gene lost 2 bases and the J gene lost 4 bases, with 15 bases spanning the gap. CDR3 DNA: TGTGCCAGCAGTTACCGATCAGGGGAGGGAGGAAACACCATATATTTT. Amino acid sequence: CASSYRSGEGGNTIYF.

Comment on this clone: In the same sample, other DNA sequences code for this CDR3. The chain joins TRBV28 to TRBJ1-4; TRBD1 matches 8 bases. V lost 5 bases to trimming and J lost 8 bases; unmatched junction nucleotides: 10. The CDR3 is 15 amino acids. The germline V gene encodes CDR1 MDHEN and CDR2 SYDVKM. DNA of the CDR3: TGTGCCAGCAGTCCCCAGACAGGGGCGGTAGAAAAACTGTTTTTT. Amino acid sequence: CASSPQTGAVEKLFF.

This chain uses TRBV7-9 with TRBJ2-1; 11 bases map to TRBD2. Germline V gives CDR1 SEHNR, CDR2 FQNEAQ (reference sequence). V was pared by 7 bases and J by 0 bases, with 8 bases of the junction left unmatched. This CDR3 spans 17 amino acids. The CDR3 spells CASNKLAGDTSYNEQFF. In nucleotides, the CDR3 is TGTGCCAGCAACAAACTAGCGGGGGACACCTCCTACAATGAGCAGTTCTTC.

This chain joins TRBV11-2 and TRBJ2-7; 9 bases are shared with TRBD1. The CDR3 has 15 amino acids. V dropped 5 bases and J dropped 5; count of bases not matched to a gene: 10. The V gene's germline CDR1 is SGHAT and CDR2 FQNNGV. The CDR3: CASSQTPGQGNEQYF. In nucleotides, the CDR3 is TGTGCCAGCAGCCAGACCCCGGGACAGGGTAACGAGCAGTACTTC.

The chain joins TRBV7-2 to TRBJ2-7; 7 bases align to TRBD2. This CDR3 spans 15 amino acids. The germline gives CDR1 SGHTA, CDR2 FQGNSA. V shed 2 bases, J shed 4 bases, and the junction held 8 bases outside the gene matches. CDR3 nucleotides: TGTGCCAGCAGCTTATCGTACGGGGGGTATTACGAGCAGTACTTC. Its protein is CASSLSYGGYYEQYF.

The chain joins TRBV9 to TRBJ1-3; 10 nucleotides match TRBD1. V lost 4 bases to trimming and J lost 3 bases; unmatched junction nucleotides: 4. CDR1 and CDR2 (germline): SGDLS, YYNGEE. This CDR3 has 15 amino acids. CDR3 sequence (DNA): TGTGCCAGCAGCCAGACAGGGGGCCGTGGAAACACCATATATTTT. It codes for CASSQTGGRGNTIYF.

CDR3 nucleotides: TGCGCCAGCAGTGGAACTAGCGGGGTTAGTGATACGCAGTATTTT. This translates into CASSGTSGVSDTQYF. The V gene is TRBV10-1, the J gene TRBJ2-3; TRBD2 aligns across 10 bases. V dropped 4 bases and J dropped 6; count of bases not matched to a gene: 7. The length of the CDR3 is 15 residues. Looked up from germline, CDR1 is WNHNN and CDR2 is SYGVQD (reference sequence).

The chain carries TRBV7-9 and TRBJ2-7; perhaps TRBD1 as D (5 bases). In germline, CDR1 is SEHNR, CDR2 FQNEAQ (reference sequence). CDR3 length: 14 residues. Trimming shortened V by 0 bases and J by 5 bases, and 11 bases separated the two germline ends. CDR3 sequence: CASSLAAGIHEQYF. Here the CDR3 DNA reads TGTGCCAGCAGCTTAGCAGCAGGGATCCACGAGCAGTACTTC.

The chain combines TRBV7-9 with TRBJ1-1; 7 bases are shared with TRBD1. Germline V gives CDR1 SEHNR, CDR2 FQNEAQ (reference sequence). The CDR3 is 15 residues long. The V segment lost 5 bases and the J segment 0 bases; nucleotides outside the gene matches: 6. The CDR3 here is CASSPKDRLNTEAFF. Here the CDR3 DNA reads TGTGCCAGCAGCCCGAAGGACAGGTTGAACACTGAAGCTTTCTTT. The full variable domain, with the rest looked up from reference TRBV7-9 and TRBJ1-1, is DTGVSQNPRHKITKRGQNVTFRCDPISEHNRLYWYRQTLGQGPEFLTYFQNEAQLEKSRLLSDRFSAERPKGSFSTLEIQRTEQGDSAMYLCASSPKDRLNTEAFFGQGTRLTVV.

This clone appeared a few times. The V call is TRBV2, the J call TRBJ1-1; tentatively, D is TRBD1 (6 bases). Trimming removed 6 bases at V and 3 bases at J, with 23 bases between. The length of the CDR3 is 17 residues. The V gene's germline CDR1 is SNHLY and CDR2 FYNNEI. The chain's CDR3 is CASSRRGIGSVDTEAFF. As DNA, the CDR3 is TGTGCCAGCAGCCGCAGGGGCATCGGATCAGTTGACACTGAAGCTTTCTTT.